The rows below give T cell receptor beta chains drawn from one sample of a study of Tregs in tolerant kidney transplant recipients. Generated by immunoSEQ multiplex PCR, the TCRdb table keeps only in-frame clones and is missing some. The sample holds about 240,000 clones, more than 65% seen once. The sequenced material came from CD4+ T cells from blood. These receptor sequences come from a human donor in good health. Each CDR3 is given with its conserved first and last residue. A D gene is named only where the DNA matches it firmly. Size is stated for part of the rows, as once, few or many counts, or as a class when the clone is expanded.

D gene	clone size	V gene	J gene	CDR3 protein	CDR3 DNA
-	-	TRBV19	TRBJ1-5	CASSGQLNQPQHF	TGTGCAAGCTCGGGACAACTAAATCAGCCCCAGCATTTT
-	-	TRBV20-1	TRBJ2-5	CSARDGEETDF	TGCAGTGCTAGAGATGGGGAAGAAACGGACTTC
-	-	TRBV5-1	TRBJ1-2	CASSSDGNYGYTF	TGCGCCAGCAGCTCGGACGGTAACTATGGCTACACCTTC
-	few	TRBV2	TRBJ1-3	CASKDSYSGNTIYF	TGTGCCAGCAAAGACAGCTACTCTGGAAACACCATATATTTT
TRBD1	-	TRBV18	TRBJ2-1	CASSRRQGGSSYNEQFF	TGTGCCAGCTCACGCCGACAGGGCGGTTCCTCCTACAATGAGCAGTTCTTC
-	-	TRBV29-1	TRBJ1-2	CSVDSVQEPLKPYGYTF	TGCAGCGTTGATTCTGTGCAGGAACCCCTGAAACCCTATGGCTACACCTTC
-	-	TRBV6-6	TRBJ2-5	CASSYLKTQYF	TGTGCCAGCAGTTACCTAAAGACCCAGTACTTC
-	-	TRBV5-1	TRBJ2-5	CASFESGRVQETQYF	TGCGCCAGCTTTGAGAGCGGAAGGGTCCAAGAGACCCAGTACTTC
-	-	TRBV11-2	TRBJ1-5	CASSLGSGDRNQPQHF	TGTGCCAGCAGCTTAGGATCAGGGGATAGGAATCAGCCCCAGCATTTT
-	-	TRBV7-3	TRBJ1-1	CASSPDTGLGTEAFF	TGTGCCAGCAGCCCGGATACAGGGTTAGGCACTGAAGCTTTCTTT
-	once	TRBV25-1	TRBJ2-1	CASSDHPGQIYNEQFF	TGTGCCAGCAGTGACCATCCCGGACAGATTTACAATGAGCAGTTCTTC
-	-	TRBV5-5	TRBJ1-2	CASSLAGVTNYGYTF	TGTGCCAGCAGCTTGGCAGGGGTAACTAACTATGGCTACACCTTC
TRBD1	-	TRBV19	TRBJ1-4	CASSPRGIEEKLFF	TGTGCCAGTAGCCCCAGGGGGATAGAAGAAAAACTGTTTTTT